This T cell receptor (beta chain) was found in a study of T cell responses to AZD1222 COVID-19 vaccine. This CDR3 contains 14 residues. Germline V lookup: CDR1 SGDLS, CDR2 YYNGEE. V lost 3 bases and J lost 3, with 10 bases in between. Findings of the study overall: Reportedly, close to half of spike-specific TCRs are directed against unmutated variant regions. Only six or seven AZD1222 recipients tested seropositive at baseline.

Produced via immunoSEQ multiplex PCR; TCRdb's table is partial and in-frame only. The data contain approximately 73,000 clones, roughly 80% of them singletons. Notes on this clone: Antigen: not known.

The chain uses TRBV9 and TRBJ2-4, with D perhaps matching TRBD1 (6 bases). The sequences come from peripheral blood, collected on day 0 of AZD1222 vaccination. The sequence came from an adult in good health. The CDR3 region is CASSADSFKNIQYF. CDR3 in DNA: TGTGCCAGCAGCGCGGACAGTTTCAAAAACATTCAGTACTTC.